This T cell receptor (beta chain) was identified in a study of T cell changes during pregnancy in multiple sclerosis (dated by TCRdb to the late 2010s). In the study overall: The study looked at changes in the T cell repertoire across pregnancy in women with multiple sclerosis.

The V and J ends are trimmed by 6 bases and 6 bases, leaving 21 bases between them. For CDR1 and CDR2, the germline V gene lists MDHEN and SYDVKM. The CDR3 contains 16 residues, cysteine and phenylalanine counted. The kept DNA is CDR3 alone, 48 bases in frame from the first base. This clone was found once. Its target antigen remains unknown. No per-base quality is available; no much larger clone lies one base away. Library method: the immunoSEQ multiplex PCR assay. What TCRdb holds here is the immuneACCESS table cut down to in-frame rearrangements. Part of the clones is not present; checked against another copy, under half of the missing clones reflect an unresolved V gene, and the others are unexplained. Across this sample there are approximately 44,000 clones, with about 89% seen only once. Around 0.8% of the sample is in the top ten clones.

This sequence uses TRBV28 and TRBJ1-5, and perhaps TRBD1 as D gene, on 5 matching bases. This TCR came from a female donor with multiple sclerosis, enrolled in a pregnancy study. The sample here was CD4+ T cells from peripheral blood mononuclear cells, taken before pregnancy. The DNA reads TGTGCCAGCAGCCTCCCAGGGCCACAGGCTAGTCAGCCCCAGCATTTT. This encodes CASSLPGPQASQPQHF.